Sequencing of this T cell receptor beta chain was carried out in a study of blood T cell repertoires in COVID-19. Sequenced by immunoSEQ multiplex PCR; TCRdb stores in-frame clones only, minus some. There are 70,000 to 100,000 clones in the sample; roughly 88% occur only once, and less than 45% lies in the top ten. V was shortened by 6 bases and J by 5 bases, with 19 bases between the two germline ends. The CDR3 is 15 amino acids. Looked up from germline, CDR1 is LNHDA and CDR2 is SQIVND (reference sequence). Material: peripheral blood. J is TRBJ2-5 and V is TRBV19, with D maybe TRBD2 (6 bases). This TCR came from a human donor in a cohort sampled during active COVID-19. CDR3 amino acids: CASRTSRGSGETQYF. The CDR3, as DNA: TGTGCCAGTAGGACTAGTCGGGGGTCCGGGGAGACCCAGTACTTC.